This T cell receptor (beta chain) is from a study of control samples from healthy donors and cancer patients. Produced via immunoSEQ multiplex PCR; TCRdb's table is partial and in-frame only. Among some 130,000 clones listed, approximately 94% were seen once. CDR1 is SNHLY, CDR2 FYNNEI, per germline. V shed 6 bases and J 4 bases; nucleotides not matched to a gene: 7. The CDR3 length is 17 residues. The gene calls are TRBV2 and TRBJ2-2, with 14 bases that match TRBD2. The TCR was taken from a man aged 30-40 years in good health. Material for sequencing was blood. CDR3 nucleotides: TGTGCCAGCAGGGCGACTAGCGGGGGGGCGCGCACCGGGGAGCTGTTTTTT. Amino acids: CASRATSGGARTGELFF.